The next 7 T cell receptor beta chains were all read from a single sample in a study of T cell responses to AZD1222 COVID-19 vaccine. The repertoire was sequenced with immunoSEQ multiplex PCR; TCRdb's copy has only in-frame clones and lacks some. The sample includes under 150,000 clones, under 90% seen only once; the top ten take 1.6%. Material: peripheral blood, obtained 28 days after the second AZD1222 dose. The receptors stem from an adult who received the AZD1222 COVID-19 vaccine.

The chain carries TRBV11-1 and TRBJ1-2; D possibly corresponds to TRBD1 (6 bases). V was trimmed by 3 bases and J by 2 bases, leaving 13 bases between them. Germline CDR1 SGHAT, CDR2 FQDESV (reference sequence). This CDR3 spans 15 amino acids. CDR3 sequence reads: CASSFLTGSNYGYTF. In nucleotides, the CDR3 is TGTGCCAGCAGCTTCTTGACAGGTTCAAACTATGGCTACACCTTC.

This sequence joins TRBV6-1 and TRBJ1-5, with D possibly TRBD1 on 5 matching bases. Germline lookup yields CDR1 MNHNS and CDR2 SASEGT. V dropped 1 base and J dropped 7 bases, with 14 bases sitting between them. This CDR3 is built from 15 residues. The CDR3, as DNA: TGTGCCAGCAGTGAAGGAGGGAGGGGTGGGCAGCCCCAGCATTTT. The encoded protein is CASSEGGRGGQPQHF.

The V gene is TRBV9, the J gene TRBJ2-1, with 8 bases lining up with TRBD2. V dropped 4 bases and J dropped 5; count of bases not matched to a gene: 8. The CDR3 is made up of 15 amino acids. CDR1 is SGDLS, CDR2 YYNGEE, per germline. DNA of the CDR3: TGTGCCAGCAGCCAGGCGGGGGGCTACAACAATGAGCAGTTCTTC. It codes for CASSQAGGYNNEQFF.

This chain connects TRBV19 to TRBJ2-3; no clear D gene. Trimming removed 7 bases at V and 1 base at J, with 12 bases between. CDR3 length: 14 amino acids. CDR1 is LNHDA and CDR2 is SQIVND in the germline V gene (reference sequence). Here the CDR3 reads CASKSNGRTDTQYF. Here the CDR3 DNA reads TGTGCCAGTAAATCAAACGGGCGCACAGATACGCAGTATTTT.

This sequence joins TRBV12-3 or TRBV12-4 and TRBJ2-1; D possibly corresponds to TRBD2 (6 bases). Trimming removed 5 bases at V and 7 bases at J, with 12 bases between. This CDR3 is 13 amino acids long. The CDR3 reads CASSHSRGNEQFF. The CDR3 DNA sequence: TGTGCCAGCAGTCACTCCCGGGGGAATGAGCAGTTCTTC.

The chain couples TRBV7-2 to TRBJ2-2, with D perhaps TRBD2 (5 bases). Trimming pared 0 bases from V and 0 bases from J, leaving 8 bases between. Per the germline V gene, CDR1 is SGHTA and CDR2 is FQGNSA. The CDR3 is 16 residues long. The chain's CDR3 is CASSLAQRPNTGELFF. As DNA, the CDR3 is TGTGCCAGCAGCTTAGCACAGCGGCCGAACACCGGGGAGCTGTTTTTT.

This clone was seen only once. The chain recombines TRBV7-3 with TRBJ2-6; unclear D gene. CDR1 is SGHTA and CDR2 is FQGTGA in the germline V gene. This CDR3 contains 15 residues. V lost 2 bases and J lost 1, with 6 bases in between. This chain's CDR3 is CASSLGVSGANVLTF. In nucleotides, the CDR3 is TGTGCCAGCAGCTTAGGGGTTTCTGGGGCCAACGTCCTGACTTTC. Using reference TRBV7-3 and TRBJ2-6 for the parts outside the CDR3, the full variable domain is GAGVSQTPSNKVTEKGKYVELRCDPISGHTALYWYRQSLGQGPEFLIYFQGTGAADDSGLPNDRFFAVRPEGSVSTLKIQRTERGDSAVYLCASSLGVSGANVLTFGAGSRLTVL.